The entry below gives a single T cell receptor beta chain sequence along with its context. Antigen specificity is unknown. This sample was taken from a study of siplizumab effects on memory and regulatory T cells. Notes on the study in general: A minor share of alloreactive clones matched unstimulated subsets. Many proliferating CD4+ or CD8+ clones remained unclassified. Roughly 80-95% of them could not be assigned either a naive or a memory phenotype.

Assaying covered about 10^5 TCR templates per sample. The data were produced by immunoSEQ multiplex PCR, yet TCRdb's version contains in-frame clones alone and is incomplete. Altogether 94,000 or so clones are present, over 95% being singletons, with the ten largest covering roughly 0.033%. The TCR comes from a human donor in good health. Sequenced material: naive CD4+ T cells sorted from blood.

The CDR3 DNA reads TGTGCCAGCAGCCCCGACCCGACTTCGAGTGAAAAACTGTTTTTT. Its protein is CASSPDPTSSEKLFF. V gene TRBV11-2 combines with J gene TRBJ1-4; D gene ambiguous. CDR3 length: 15 residues. The V gene's germline CDR1 is SGHAT and CDR2 FQNNGV. V was clipped by 5 bases and J by 7 bases, with 17 bases between them.